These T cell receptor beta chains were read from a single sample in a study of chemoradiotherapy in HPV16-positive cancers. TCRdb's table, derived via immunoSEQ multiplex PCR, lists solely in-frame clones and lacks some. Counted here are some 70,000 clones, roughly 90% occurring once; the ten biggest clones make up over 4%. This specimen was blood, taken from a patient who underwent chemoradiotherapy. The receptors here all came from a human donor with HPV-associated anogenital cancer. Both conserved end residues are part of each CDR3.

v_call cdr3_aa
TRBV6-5 CASSYSSTGTNEQFF
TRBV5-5 CASSLEGGPSYEQYF
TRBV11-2 CASMKDATGELFF
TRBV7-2 CASRIAGHTGELFF
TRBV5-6 CASSFYGYEQYF
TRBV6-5 CASSYAGAYEQYF
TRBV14 CASSPTGGEQYF
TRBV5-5 CASSWTGGSNQPQHF
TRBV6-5 CASSYSAGNSYSPLHF
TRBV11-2 CASSVGQNTEAFF
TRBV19 CASTTDRGGTEAFF
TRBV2 CASIPEAQQIYNEQFF
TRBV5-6 CASSLPDVDIQYF
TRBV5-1 CASSLGTGGLDGYTF
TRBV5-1 CASSLALESGESVVF
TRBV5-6 CASSLGQPTYEQYF
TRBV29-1 CSVEQGVADTQYF
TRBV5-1 CASSLAKETQYF
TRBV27 CASSRDLVSEQYF
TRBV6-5 CASSQGHEQYF
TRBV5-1 CASSSGLAGGAGELFF
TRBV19 CASSRVEREKLRPQHF
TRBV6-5 CASSPGTGLNEKLFF
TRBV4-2 CASSQRQGEGGYTF
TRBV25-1 CASSEGGNQETQYF
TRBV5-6 CASSFTGGAGNTEAFF
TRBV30 CAWDRSIYYEQYF
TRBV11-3 CASSRANEQFF
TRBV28 CASRVGGPATNEKLFF
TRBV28 CATSLGGYTF
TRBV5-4 CASSLITRTGGMYEQYF
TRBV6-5 CASNQRYGYTF
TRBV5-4 CASSLVQGSGYTF
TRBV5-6 CASSLASLPDTQYF
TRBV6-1 CASSEFAGTGAQPQHF